This T cell receptor (beta chain) was profiled in a study of regulatory T cells in long-lasting Graves disease. In its sample, this clonotype was seen many times. Its target is not known. The time point was: newly diagnosed GD, antithyroid drugs for less than 3 months. The TCR library was prepared using RNA isolated from PBMCs. Overall study results and limits: Favored gene segments in persistent disease were TRBV28, TRBJ1-2 and TRBJ2-5.

Building of the TCR beta libraries involved iRepertoire HTBI primers and Arm-PCR of CDR3 regions. Each CDR3 protein is one row after TCRdb ran MiXCR on the multiplex PCR reads. The data contain over 500,000 distinct CDR3 sequences, about 16% of them singletons. The CDR3 spans 15 residues. V trimming: 5 bases; J trimming: 2 bases; junction bases outside the gene matches: 6. Germline V gene data show CDR1 as MNHNS and CDR2 as SASEGT. These data were also reused for a study on T cells in Graves' hyperthyroidism and ophthalmopathy. This second study notes: First-round RT-PCR with HTBI primers amplified the TCR CDR3 region. In blood, most of the thyroid clonotypes expanded above 0.001 were also present.

The chain combines TRBV6-1 with TRBJ2-3, with 8 positions matching TRBD2. The source is a man aged 18 to 30 with Graves disease. The sample here was peripheral blood mononuclear cells (PBMCs), taken at new diagnosis, from a patient treated with antithyroid drugs. CDR3 coding DNA: TGTGCCAGCAGTCAGCGGACTAGCCCCACAGATACGCAGTATTTT. It yields the protein CASSQRTSPTDTQYF.